This entry lists 18 T cell receptor beta chains sequenced from one sample in a study of blood T cell repertoires in COVID-19. TCRdb keeps only in-frame clones here, not all; method: immunoSEQ multiplex PCR. The data hold 250,000 to 300,000 clones, with about 90% observed a single time. The specimen sequenced was peripheral blood. These receptor sequences come from a woman aged 40-49 years with acute or convalescent COVID-19.

The chain combines TRBV2 with TRBJ1-1, with D uncertain. There are 12 residues in the CDR3. Trimming stripped 8 bases from V and 8 bases from J, with 15 bases between. Looked up from germline, CDR1 is SNHLY and CDR2 is FYNNEI. The CDR3 DNA reads as TGTGCCAGCCGTCGAGGTTTTCTCGAAGCTTTCTTT. Protein product: CASRRGFLEAFF.

The chain employs TRBV6-5 and TRBJ1-6; 9 bases line up with TRBD1. Trimming removed 8 bases from V and 8 bases from J; junction bases left unmatched: 7. This CDR3 region has 14 residues. The germline CDR1 and CDR2 sequences are MNHEY and SVGAGI. The CDR3 bases are TGTGCCAGCGAAGACAGGGGGACATATTCACCCCTCCACTTT. Its translation: CASEDRGTYSPLHF.

The sample holds one count of this clone. The chain employs TRBV6-5 and TRBJ1-4, with unresolved D. Germline CDR1 is MNHEY and CDR2 is SVGAGI. Trimming stripped 0 bases from V and 8 bases from J, with 10 bases between. The CDR3 length is 14 residues. The CDR3 spells CASSYSYPGEKLFF. For the CDR3, the DNA is TGTGCCAGCAGTTACTCATACCCGGGGGAAAAACTGTTTTTT.

V is TRBV11-2 and J is TRBJ1-2, with 8 bases that match TRBD1. The CDR3 length is 13 residues. V lost 5 bases and J lost 6; bases outside the gene matches: 5. Germline V gene lookup returns CDR1 SGHAT and CDR2 FQNNGV. CDR3 nucleotides: TGTGCCAGCAGCCTACAGGGGGAGGATGGCTACACCTTC. Translation gives CASSLQGEDGYTF.

The chain joins TRBV4-2 to TRBJ1-2; the D is unclear. This CDR3 is built from 16 residues. The V end lost 3 bases, the J end lost 4 bases, and 18 bases lay between the germline ends. The germline V gene has CDR1 LGHNA and CDR2 YNFKEQ. In DNA form, the CDR3 reads TGTGCCAGCAGCCAGGGTACCAACGGGTTGGTCTATGGCTACACCTTC. This sequence encodes CASSQGTNGLVYGYTF.

This chain connects TRBV5-6 to TRBJ1-2; D may be TRBD1 (5 bases). This CDR3 spans 15 amino acids. The V gene lost 3 bases and the J gene lost 4 bases, with 16 bases spanning the gap. CDR1 is SGHDT, CDR2 YYEEEE, per germline. In DNA, the CDR3 is TGTGCCAGCAGCTGGAGACAGACCGTTTCCTATGGCTACACCTTC. Protein: CASSWRQTVSYGYTF.

The chain links TRBV11-3 to TRBJ2-3, with TRBD2 matching over 11 bases. The CDR3 spans 15 residues. CDR1 is SGHNT and CDR2 is YENEEA in the germline V gene. Germline trimming cut 5 bases from V and 1 base from J; bases unmatched to any gene: 2. The CDR3 DNA reads TGTGCCAGCAGCCAGACTAGCGGGGGCACAGATACGCAGTATTTT. Its protein is CASSQTSGGTDTQYF.

V usage is TRBV7-8 and J usage is TRBJ1-4, with D hard to call. Trimming took off 1 base at V and 7 bases at J, with 7 bases between the two ends. The CDR3 has 13 amino acids. The germline gives CDR1 SGHVS, CDR2 FQNEAQ. The CDR3 nucleotides are TGTGCCAGCAGCTTAGGTCTTAGTGAAAAACTGTTTTTT. Its protein product is CASSLGLSEKLFF.

The chain couples TRBV2 to TRBJ2-2; 16 bases match TRBD2. With 0 bases clipped from V and 6 bases from J, the junction kept 4 bases outside the gene matches. CDR1 and CDR2 (germline): SNHLY, FYNNEI. The CDR3 length is 18 residues. The CDR3 DNA reads as TGTGCCAGCAGTGAAGCGGGACTAGCGGGGGGGCCGCCCGGGGAGCTGTTTTTT. This sequence encodes CASSEAGLAGGPPGELFF. Using reference TRBV2 and TRBJ2-2 for the parts outside the CDR3, the full variable domain is EPEVTQTPSHQVTQMGQEVILRCVPISNHLYFYWYRQILGQKVEFLVSFYNNEISEKSEIFDDQFSVERPDGSNFTLKIRSTKLEDSAMYFCASSEAGLAGGPPGELFFGEGSRLTVL.

This chain uses TRBV19 with TRBJ2-1, with D perhaps matching TRBD2 (5 bases). The CDR3 runs to 19 residues. Germline V gives CDR1 LNHDA, CDR2 SQIVND (reference sequence). V was pared by 0 bases and J by 0 bases, with 18 bases between. The CDR3 nucleotides read TGTGCCAGTAGTATAGACCAGCGGTATGGTTATAACTCCTACAATGAGCAGTTCTTC. This translates into CASSIDQRYGYNSYNEQFF.

The chain recombines TRBV18 with TRBJ2-3, with a tentative D call TRBD2 (5 bases). The length of the CDR3 is 13 residues. Trimming shortened V by 6 bases and J by 0 bases, and 7 bases separated the two germline ends. Germline-derived CDR1 and CDR2 are KGHSH and LQKENI. The CDR3 spells CASSPGSTDTQYF. CDR3 bases: TGTGCCAGCTCTCCGGGGAGCACAGATACGCAGTATTTT. Supplemented by reference TRBV18 and TRBJ2-3, the full variable domain reads NAGVMQNPRHLVRRRGQEARLRCSPMKGHSHVYWYRQLPEEGLKFMVYLQKENIIDESGMPKERFSAEFPKEGPSILRIQQVVRGDSAAYFCASSPGSTDTQYFGPGTRLTVL.

This clone was counted a few times. J is TRBJ1-5 and V is TRBV30; tentatively, D is TRBD1 (5 bases). Germline lookup yields CDR1 GTSNPN and CDR2 SVGIG (reference sequence). The CDR3 runs to 15 residues. With 2 bases removed from V and 0 bases from J, the gap between germline ends came to 11 bases. The CDR3 region has the DNA TGTGCCTGGAGTTTAGACGGGGGTAGCAATCAGCCCCAGCATTTT. It is translated as CAWSLDGGSNQPQHF.

This chain uses TRBV6-5 with TRBJ1-1; 8 positions match TRBD1. V was pared by 8 bases and J by 6 bases, with 8 bases of the junction left unmatched. Germline assignment: CDR1 MNHEY and CDR2 SVGAGI. This CDR3 comprises 13 residues. CDR3 protein: CASLRTGRAEAFF. As DNA, the CDR3 is TGTGCCAGCTTACGGACAGGGCGCGCTGAAGCTTTCTTT.

The chain links TRBV4-1 to TRBJ1-5; TRBD1 agrees at 8 bases. The V gene end was trimmed by 4 bases and the J gene end by 3 bases; junction bases not matched to a gene: 8. Germline-derived CDR1 and CDR2 are MGHRA and YSYEKL. The length of the CDR3 is 16 residues. Written as DNA, the CDR3 is TGCGCCAGCAGCCCGGGAAGACAGGGGTTCAATCAGCCCCAGCATTTT. It is translated as CASSPGRQGFNQPQHF.

The chain employs TRBV3-1 (or the pseudogene TRBV3-2) and TRBJ1-4, with 8 bases that match TRBD1. The ends lost 3 bases at V and 7 bases at J; junction bases unmatched: 10. In germline, CDR1 is LGHDT, CDR2 YNNKEL (reference sequence). The CDR3 consists of 16 residues. The CDR3 DNA reads as TGTGCCAGCAGCCATAAAATGACAGGGGTTACTGAAAAACTGTTTTTT. This sequence encodes CASSHKMTGVTEKLFF.

The rearrangement links TRBV4-1 to TRBJ2-2; 10 nucleotides line up with TRBD1. V shed 1 base and J 6 bases; nucleotides not matched to a gene: 8. The germline CDR1 and CDR2 sequences are MGHRA and YSYEKL. The CDR3 runs to 17 residues. CDR3 loop: CASSQGSGQGWAGELFF. Here the CDR3 DNA reads TGCGCCAGCAGCCAAGGATCGGGACAGGGGTGGGCCGGGGAGCTGTTTTTT.

This clone occurred a few times. The chain joins TRBV5-5 to TRBJ1-2; D gene unclear. Trimming shortened V by 2 bases and J by 2 bases, and 13 bases separated the two germline ends. CDR1 is SGHKS and CDR2 is YYEKEE in the germline V gene (reference sequence). The CDR3 length is 15 residues. CDR3 sequence (DNA): TGTGCCAGCAGCTTCGAACCGAGAACCAACTATGGCTACACCTTC. Translating it yields CASSFEPRTNYGYTF. Based on the CDR3 plus reference TRBV5-5 and TRBJ1-2, the full variable domain is DAGVTQSPTHLIKTRGQQVTLRCSPISGHKSVSWYQQVLGQGPQFIFQYYEKEERGRGNFPDRFSARQFPNYSSELNVNALLLGDSALYLCASSFEPRTNYGYTFGSGTRLTVV.

The gene calls are TRBV6-5 and TRBJ1-1; D uncertain. Germline V gene lookup returns CDR1 MNHEY and CDR2 SVGAGI. CDR3 length: 12 residues. V lost 7 bases and J 1 base, leaving 7 bases between the germline ends. The CDR3 spells CASMSGNTEAFF. In DNA, the CDR3 is TGTGCCAGCATGTCAGGGAACACTGAAGCTTTCTTT.